Each of the 22 T cell receptor beta chains below was sequenced from the same sample in a study of long-term antiretroviral therapy in people with HIV. At survey level, the immunoSEQ assay was run in its v3.0 version. Libraries were prepared by immunoSEQ multiplex PCR; TCRdb keeps only in-frame clonotypes and omits some of them. The data contain over 15,000 clones, around 90% of them singletons. Sequenced here: unsorted PBMCs, sampled 0.3 years after starting antiretroviral therapy. These receptors all stem from a man aged 55 to 70 with HIV.

The chain has TRBV7-9 and TRBJ1-1; D unresolved. Trimming shortened V by 5 bases and J by 0 bases, and 22 bases separated the two germline ends. This CDR3 is built from 18 residues. Germline loops: CDR1 SEHNR, CDR2 FQNEAQ (reference sequence). CDR3 in amino acids: CASSLPAGRPSMNTEAFF. CDR3 DNA: TGTGCCAGCAGCCTTCCGGCCGGCCGCCCCTCCATGAACACTGAAGCTTTCTTT.

This chain connects TRBV4-2 to TRBJ2-1; D call uncertain. V dropped 5 bases and J dropped 0 bases, with 11 bases sitting between them. The germline V gene encodes CDR1 LGHNA and CDR2 YNFKEQ. The CDR3 contains 15 residues. CDR3 protein: CASSETDDSYNEQFF. In nucleotides, the CDR3 is TGTGCCAGCAGCGAAACTGACGACTCCTACAATGAGCAGTTCTTC.

The chain uses TRBV4-1 and TRBJ2-2; no clear D. The germline gives CDR1 MGHRA, CDR2 YSYEKL. V was pared by 1 base and J by 6 bases, with 12 bases between. The CDR3 loop spans 15 amino acids. The CDR3 is CASSQVEARAGELFF. The CDR3, as DNA: TGCGCCAGCAGCCAAGTTGAAGCGCGAGCCGGGGAGCTGTTTTTT.

The gene calls are TRBV6-4 and TRBJ1-2; weak D call: TRBD1 (5 bases). This CDR3 is built from 14 residues. Trimming left V 6 bases short and J 4 bases short, with 15 bases between. The germline V gene has CDR1 MRHNA and CDR2 SNTAGT. The CDR3 sequence is CASRKNMRGYGYTF. The CDR3, as DNA: TGTGCCAGCAGAAAGAACATGAGGGGCTATGGCTACACCTTC.

The CDR3 region has the DNA TGTGCCAGCAGCCCACGGACAGGGGTGGATACGCAGTATTTT. Amino acids: CASSPRTGVDTQYF. The chain links TRBV4-2 to TRBJ2-3, with TRBD1 matching 9 bases. The germline V gene encodes CDR1 LGHNA and CDR2 YNFKEQ. The CDR3 contains 14 residues. V lost 4 bases, J lost 6 bases, and 5 bases stayed unmatched.

V gene TRBV19 combines with J gene TRBJ1-4; 7 bases map to TRBD1. The CDR3 consists of 16 residues. J gave up 0 bases and V 3 bases, and 4 bases lay outside the gene matches. Germline V gives CDR1 LNHDA, CDR2 SQIVND (reference sequence). CDR3 in amino acids: CASSISRGTTNEKLFF. The CDR3 coding sequence is TGTGCCAGTAGTATCTCCAGGGGGACAACTAATGAAAAACTGTTTTTT.

The chain combines TRBV6-5 with TRBJ1-2, with TRBD1 as a possible D gene (5 bases). CDR1 MNHEY and CDR2 SVGAGI come from the germline V gene. The CDR3 runs to 13 residues. Trimming took 4 bases from V and 5 from J, leaving 11 bases between them. Here the CDR3 reads CASSWDRGYGYTF. For the CDR3, the DNA is TGTGCCAGCAGTTGGGACCGGGGGTATGGCTACACCTTC.

The V call is TRBV28, the J call TRBJ1-5, with D possibly TRBD1 on 6 matching bases. The CDR3 is made up of 16 amino acids. Germline CDR1 and CDR2: MDHEN and SYDVKM. Trimming pared 2 bases from V and 7 bases from J, leaving 18 bases between. The CDR3 region is CASSLQGSRGGQPQHF. CDR3 in DNA: TGTGCCAGCAGTTTACAGGGGTCCAGGGGCGGGCAGCCCCAGCATTTT.

This chain joins TRBV2 and TRBJ2-7, with 9 bases aligning to TRBD1. CDR3 length: 13 amino acids. In germline, CDR1 is SNHLY, CDR2 FYNNEI. The ends lost 9 bases at V and 6 bases at J; junction bases unmatched: 9. The CDR3: CASGTGTGPEQYF. The DNA of the CDR3 is TGTGCCAGTGGGACCGGGACAGGGCCCGAGCAGTACTTC.

The V gene is TRBV5-4, the J gene TRBJ2-1; 7 positions match TRBD1. Germline lookup yields CDR1 SGHNT and CDR2 YYREEE (reference sequence). The CDR3 spans 14 residues. The trim removed 5 bases at V and 11 bases at J, leaving 13 bases unmatched. CDR3 DNA: TGTGCCAGCAGATTTTACGGGACGGACAGGAAGCAGTTCTTC. It yields the protein CASRFYGTDRKQFF. Complete variable domain (other parts from reference TRBV5-4 and TRBJ2-1): ETGVTQSPTHLIKTRGQQVTLRCSSQSGHNTVSWYQQALGQGPQFIFQYYREEENGRGNFPPRFSGLQFPNYSSELNVNALELDDSALYLCASRFYGTDRKQFFGPGTRLTVL.

The V call is TRBV2, the J call TRBJ1-5, with a tentative D call TRBD1 (6 bases). V was trimmed by 1 base and J by 4 bases, leaving 8 bases between them. This CDR3 region has 14 residues. Germline values: CDR1 SNHLY, CDR2 FYNNEI. DNA of the CDR3: TGTGCCAGCAGTGAAGGACAGGAAAATCAGCCCCAGCATTTT. Translation gives CASSEGQENQPQHF. Based on the CDR3 plus reference TRBV2 and TRBJ1-5, the full variable domain is EPEVTQTPSHQVTQMGQEVILRCVPISNHLYFYWYRQILGQKVEFLVSFYNNEISEKSEIFDDQFSVERPDGSNFTLKIRSTKLEDSAMYFCASSEGQENQPQHFGDGTRLSIL.

The gene calls are TRBV19 and TRBJ1-1; TRBD1 aligns across 10 bases. Germline V CDR1 and CDR2: LNHDA, SQIVND (reference sequence). CDR3 length: 15 amino acids. Trimming cost V 5 bases and J 3 bases; bases outside gene matches: 6. CDR3 protein: CASSSWDRGYTEAFF. DNA for the CDR3: TGTGCCAGTAGTTCTTGGGACAGGGGTTACACTGAAGCTTTCTTT.

The chain's CDR3 is CASTLGTGDADTQYF. The CDR3 DNA sequence: TGCGCCAGCACCTTGGGGACAGGGGACGCAGATACGCAGTATTTT. This chain joins TRBV10-2 and TRBJ2-3; TRBD1 matches 10 bases. This CDR3 contains 15 residues. J lost 4 bases, V lost 7 bases, and 8 bases had no gene match. CDR1 and CDR2 (germline): WSHSY, SAAADI.

The J gene is TRBJ2-1, the V gene TRBV7-3; 14 bases match TRBD2. Trimming cost V 5 bases and J 4 bases; bases outside gene matches: 4. The length of the CDR3 is 16 residues. Germline V gene lookup returns CDR1 SGHTA and CDR2 FQGTGA. The CDR3 DNA reads as TGTGCCAGCAGCCCGCGGACTAGCGGGGGGTACAATGAGCAGTTCTTC. Translation gives CASSPRTSGGYNEQFF.

The genes are TRBV4-1 and TRBJ2-7, with 7 bases lining up with TRBD1. Germline assignment: CDR1 MGHRA and CDR2 YSYEKL. V trimming: 0 bases; J trimming: 1 base; junction bases outside the gene matches: 3. The CDR3 has 15 amino acids. The CDR3 protein is CASSQDVRGSYEQYF. The CDR3 coding sequence is TGCGCCAGCAGCCAAGATGTCAGGGGGTCCTACGAGCAGTACTTC.

The chain has TRBV4-1 and TRBJ2-7; the D is unclear. The CDR3 is made up of 15 amino acids. CDR1 is MGHRA, CDR2 YSYEKL, per germline. Trimming cost V 1 base and J 2 bases, with 12 bases left between them. CDR3 sequence: CASSQVSTLTYEQYF. The CDR3 DNA is TGCGCCAGCAGCCAAGTTTCGACCCTAACCTACGAGCAGTACTTC.

The chain uses TRBV6-5 and TRBJ1-3, with D unresolved. CDR1 and CDR2 (germline): MNHEY, SVGAGI. Between the trimmed V and J ends, which lost 7 bases and 4 bases, there was a span of 11 bases. CDR3 length: 13 residues. The CDR3 sequence is CASTETNGNTIYF. CDR3 nucleotides: TGTGCCAGCACTGAGACAAACGGAAACACCATATATTTT.

The chain links TRBV7-9 to TRBJ1-1; D gene ambiguous. With 2 bases removed from V and 6 bases from J, the gap between germline ends came to 10 bases. The CDR3 has 13 residues. CDR1 is SEHNR, CDR2 FQNEAQ, per germline (reference sequence). CDR3 region: CASSLMHVPEAFF. CDR3 nucleotides: TGTGCCAGCAGCTTAATGCATGTCCCTGAAGCTTTCTTT.

The genes are TRBV6-5 and TRBJ2-3; D is possibly TRBD1 (5 bases). Germline V lookup: CDR1 MNHEY, CDR2 SVGAGI. CDR3 length: 15 residues. V was shortened by 6 bases and J by 0 bases, with 13 bases between the two germline ends. CDR3 DNA sequence: TGTGCCAGCAGCCTCTGGCAGGGAAGCACAGATACGCAGTATTTT. Its translation: CASSLWQGSTDTQYF.

The chain uses TRBV6-5 and TRBJ2-7; 7 positions match TRBD2. From germline, CDR1 is MNHEY and CDR2 SVGAGI. The V segment lost 3 bases and the J segment 4 bases; nucleotides outside the gene matches: 9. CDR3 length: 15 amino acids. CDR3: CASSYYTGGKYEQYF. CDR3 nucleotides: TGTGCCAGCAGTTATTATACGGGGGGTAAATACGAGCAGTACTTC.

V and J are TRBV9 and TRBJ2-7, with TRBD2 as a possible D gene (7 bases). V was trimmed by 3 bases and J by 1 base, leaving 14 bases between them. CDR1 SGDLS and CDR2 YYNGEE come from the germline V gene. This CDR3 has 15 residues. The CDR3 sequence: CASSAQGGGSYEQYF. In DNA form, the CDR3 reads TGTGCCAGCAGCGCCCAAGGGGGGGGATCCTACGAGCAGTACTTC.

CDR3 in amino acids: CASCRNRGDEAFF. DNA of the CDR3: TGCGCCAGCTGCCGGAACAGGGGAGATGAAGCTTTCTTT. The rearrangement joins TRBV5-1 to TRBJ1-1; 7 bases match TRBD1. Per germline, CDR1 SGHRS and CDR2 YFSETQ. The CDR3 length is 13 residues. The ends lost 7 bases at V and 7 bases at J; junction bases unmatched: 10. Using reference TRBV5-1 and TRBJ1-1 for the parts outside the CDR3, the full variable domain is KAGVTQTPRYLIKTRGQQVTLSCSPISGHRSVSWYQQTPGQGLQFLFEYFSETQRNKGNFPGRFSGRQFSNSRSEMNVSTLELGDSALYLCASCRNRGDEAFFGQGTRLTVV.